This TCR beta chain was identified in a study of T cell changes during pregnancy in multiple sclerosis. V lost 5 bases, J lost 4 bases, and 15 bases lay in between. This CDR3 contains 15 residues. Germline V gene sequence: CDR1 LNHDA, CDR2 SQIVND (reference sequence). The protocol was immunoSEQ multiplex PCR, while the TCRdb copy is restricted to in-frame clones and leaves out a portion. The sample shows under 75,000 clones, about nine tenths of them seen only once. The chain employs TRBV19 and TRBJ2-1; maybe TRBD1 (5 bases). This material consisted of CD4+ T cells from peripheral blood mononuclear cells, taken after pregnancy. The sequence came from a female donor with multiple sclerosis, enrolled in a pregnancy study. CDR3 protein: CASSPHDRDYNEQFF. CDR3 coding DNA: TGTGCCAGTAGTCCACACGACAGAGATTACAATGAGCAGTTCTTC.